These 28 T cell receptor beta chains share one sample of origin, sequenced in a study of T cells after yellow fever vaccination. TCRdb re-analysed the 5' RACE reads in MiXCR, keeping a single row per CDR3 protein. Of about 320,000 distinct CDR3 sequences listed, roughly an eighth are singletons. The sequences come from CD4+ T cells sorted from PBMCs, collected 15 days after the yellow fever booster vaccination. These receptors all stem from a man aged 18 to 30 who received the YFV17D yellow fever vaccine.

The sample holds a few counts of this clonotype. V is TRBV6-4 and J is TRBJ2-3; D gene ambiguous. CDR3 length: 13 residues. Trimming stripped 5 bases from V and 6 bases from J, with 12 bases between. The germline V gene has CDR1 MRHNA and CDR2 SNTAGT. The CDR3: CASSRTLPDTQYF. The DNA of the CDR3 is TGTGCCAGCAGTCGGACCCTTCCGGATACGCAGTATTTT.

The chain is built from TRBV7-2 and TRBJ2-3; 8 bases align to TRBD2. Germline V gene lookup returns CDR1 SGHTA and CDR2 FQGNSA. CDR3 length: 16 amino acids. J gave up 0 bases and V 5 bases, and 7 bases lay outside the gene matches. The CDR3 DNA sequence: TGTGCCAGCAGCCATACTAGCGGCGGGAGCACAGATACGCAGTATTTT. The encoded protein is CASSHTSGGSTDTQYF.

The V and J genes are TRBV4-1 and TRBJ2-2, with D possibly TRBD2 on 6 matching bases. The CDR3 has 17 amino acids. CDR1 is MGHRA and CDR2 is YSYEKL in the germline V gene. Trimming shortened V by 6 bases and J by 1 base, and 18 bases separated the two germline ends. Written as DNA, the CDR3 is TGCGCCAGCAGTCGAAGAGGCGGGGAAGGGAACACCGGGGAGCTGTTTTTT. Protein: CASSRRGGEGNTGELFF.

This clonotype was counted between two and nine times. J is TRBJ2-5 and V is TRBV5-1; weak D call: TRBD1 (5 bases). CDR3 length equals 14 residues. Trimming cost V 4 bases and J 7 bases, with 17 bases left between them. Germline CDR1 reads SGHRS; CDR2 reads YFSETQ. The CDR3 sequence is CASSPRQQRVTQYF. In DNA form, the CDR3 reads TGCGCCAGCAGCCCGCGACAGCAAAGGGTGACCCAGTACTTC.

This clonotype was seen repeatedly, ten times or more. The rearrangement links TRBV4-3 to TRBJ1-1; perhaps TRBD1 as D (5 bases). This CDR3 is 13 amino acids long. The germline V gene encodes CDR1 LGHNA and CDR2 YSLEER. Trimming cost V 1 base and J 7 bases, with 10 bases left between them. This CDR3 reads CASSQARGYEAFF. Here the CDR3 DNA reads TGCGCCAGCAGCCAAGCTCGGGGCTATGAAGCTTTCTTT.

This clonotype was detected ten times or more. This rearrangement joins TRBV12-3 or TRBV12-4 to TRBJ2-7; D gene ambiguous. The CDR3 totals 13 residues. Deletions cut 8 bases from V and 0 bases from J, with 11 bases between. In DNA form, the CDR3 reads TGTGCCAGCGCAGAAGCAAACTCCTACGAGCAGTACGTC. It codes for CASAEANSYEQYV.

V is TRBV6-1 and J is TRBJ1-5; D gene uncertain. The CDR3 loop spans 14 amino acids. Trimming removed 7 bases from V and 5 bases from J, with 15 bases in between. Germline CDR1 and CDR2: MNHNS and SASEGT. The CDR3 DNA sequence: TGTGCCAGCACTCTAGCGGGAGGGTATCAGCCCCAGCATTTT. It codes for CASTLAGGYQPQHF.

The chain uses TRBV18 and TRBJ2-3; D unclear. The germline V gene has CDR1 KGHSH and CDR2 LQKENI. The V end was cut by 5 bases, the J end by 2 bases, with 5 bases between. This CDR3 has 12 residues. As DNA, the CDR3 is TGTGCCAGCTCAGCAGCCACAGATACGCAGTATTTT. Translation: CASSAATDTQYF.

The V call is TRBV20-1, the J call TRBJ2-7; perhaps TRBD2 as D (6 bases). CDR3 length: 14 residues. Germline-derived CDR1 and CDR2 are DFQATT and SNEGSKA (reference sequence). V was trimmed by 0 bases and J by 2 bases, leaving 11 bases between them. The CDR3 sequence is CSARDPRGTYEQYV. The CDR3 bases are TGCAGTGCTAGAGATCCCCGGGGGACCTACGAGCAGTACGTC.

As for this clonotype: At one end, the junction sequence differs from germline, possibly due to a read error. This sequence joins TRBV6-5 and TRBJ1-2, with 9 bases lining up with TRBD1. This CDR3 has 12 amino acids. The germline CDR1 and CDR2 sequences are MNHEY and SVGAGI. The CDR3 sequence is CASSPGQGITYF. In DNA, the CDR3 is TGTGCCAGCAGTCCCGGACAGGGGATAACCTACTTC.

This clonotype showed up just a few times. This chain links TRBV4-3 with TRBJ2-5; D may be TRBD2 (6 bases). The CDR3 consists of 13 residues. Germline V CDR1 and CDR2: LGHNA, YSLEER. Trimming shortened V by 1 base and J by 7 bases, and 10 bases separated the two germline ends. CDR3 residues: CASSQVREGTQYF. The CDR3 DNA sequence: TGCGCCAGCAGCCAAGTGCGGGAAGGGACCCAGTACTTC.

This clonotype was counted between two and nine times. The V call is TRBV20-1, the J call TRBJ2-1; TRBD1 matches 10 bases. The CDR3 sequence is 17 residues long. The V gene end was trimmed by 3 bases and the J gene end by 4 bases; junction bases not matched to a gene: 12. Germline CDR1 and CDR2: DFQATT and SNEGSKA (reference sequence). The CDR3 region has the DNA TGCAGTGCTAGCAACCGGGACAGGGGTCCGGGGTACAATGAGCAGTTCTTC. It specifies CSASNRDRGPGYNEQFF.

The chain combines TRBV6-1 with TRBJ1-2; 7 bases are a match to TRBD1. The length of the CDR3 is 17 residues. The junction had 14 bases not matched to a gene; V was cut back by 3 bases and J by 4 bases. In germline, CDR1 is MNHNS, CDR2 SASEGT. DNA for the CDR3: TGTGCCAGCAGTGAGCGGGACAGCCCCCGAGGCAGCTATGGCTACACCTTC. Its translation is CASSERDSPRGSYGYTF.

Only a few counts were recorded for this clonotype. CDR3 sequence (DNA): TGTGCCAGCAGTCCAGCTAGCGGGGGGGCCCACAATGAGCAGTTCTTC. This encodes CASSPASGGAHNEQFF. The rearrangement uses TRBV28 and TRBJ2-1; 12 nucleotides align to TRBD2. Looked up from germline, CDR1 is MDHEN and CDR2 is SYDVKM. The CDR3 runs 16 residues. The V gene end was trimmed by 5 bases and the J gene end by 5 bases; junction bases not matched to a gene: 7. The full variable domain, with the rest looked up from reference TRBV28 and TRBJ2-1, is DVKVTQSSRYLVKRTGEKVFLECVQDMDHENMFWYRQDPGLGLRLIYFSYDVKMKEKGDIPEGYSVSREKKERFSLILESASTNQTSMYLCASSPASGGAHNEQFFGPGTRLTVL.

V gene TRBV6-1 combines with J gene TRBJ1-1, with D hard to call. V lost 5 bases to trimming and J lost 1 base, with 8 bases between them. The CDR3 has 13 amino acids. Per the germline V gene, CDR1 is MNHNS and CDR2 is SASEGT. The CDR3 DNA reads as TGTGCCAGCAGTTATCAGGAGAACACTGAAGCTTTCTTT. Translating it yields CASSYQENTEAFF.

This chain links TRBV5-1 with TRBJ2-1; D remains ambiguous. With 0 bases removed from V and 8 bases from J, the gap between germline ends came to 9 bases. The germline gives CDR1 SGHRS, CDR2 YFSETQ. The CDR3 has 13 amino acids. The CDR3 nucleotides read TGCGCCAGCAGCTTGGCCCTGGACGATGAGCAGTTCTTC. This translates into CASSLALDDEQFF.

In this sample, this clonotype turned up a few times. This chain joins TRBV10-3 and TRBJ2-1, with TRBD2 matching 9 bases. This CDR3 has 14 amino acids. From germline, CDR1 is ENHRY and CDR2 SYGVKD. V lost 7 bases, J lost 7 bases, and 8 bases stayed unmatched. CDR3 loop: CAINGGGAGNEQFF. DNA of the CDR3: TGTGCCATCAACGGCGGGGGGGCCGGGAATGAGCAGTTCTTC.

The chain couples TRBV12-3 or TRBV12-4 to TRBJ2-7; 7 bases are shared with TRBD1. The ends lost 5 bases at V and 4 bases at J; junction bases unmatched: 11. This CDR3 has 15 amino acids. DNA for the CDR3: TGTGCCAGCAGTAGGGACCCGGGACAGATATACGAGCAGTACTTC. Translated: CASSRDPGQIYEQYF.

The table lists this clonotype with a few counts. This chain uses TRBV11-2 with TRBJ1-2; no clear D gene. Trimming shortened V by 1 base and J by 0 bases, and 9 bases separated the two germline ends. Germline V gene lookup returns CDR1 SGHAT and CDR2 FQNNGV. The CDR3 consists of 15 residues. Written as DNA, the CDR3 is TGTGCCAGCAGCTTAGTTCCGGGCTCTAACTATGGCTACACCTTC. It specifies CASSLVPGSNYGYTF.

This clonotype appeared many times. The rearrangement joins TRBV20-1 to TRBJ1-5; D is ambiguous. CDR1 DFQATT and CDR2 SNEGSKA come from the germline V gene (reference sequence). The CDR3 has 15 amino acids. V was trimmed by 4 bases and J by 2 bases, leaving 15 bases between them. CDR3: CSANSVEGGNQPQHF. In DNA, the CDR3 is TGCAGTGCTAACTCCGTCGAAGGCGGCAATCAGCCCCAGCATTTT.

This clonotype has more than one count but fewer than ten. The chain couples TRBV7-2 to TRBJ2-3; 12 bases are shared with TRBD2. The J segment lost 5 bases and the V segment lost 5 bases, leaving 11 bases of the junction unmatched. The CDR3 consists of 17 residues. From germline, CDR1 is SGHTA and CDR2 FQGNSA. DNA of the CDR3: TGTGCCAGCAGCCAGTGGACTAGCGGGGATAGTAGAGATACGCAGTATTTT. Its translation: CASSQWTSGDSRDTQYF. The complete variable domain, with remaining parts taken from reference TRBV7-2 and TRBJ2-3, reads GAGVSQSPSNKVTEKGKDVELRCDPISGHTALYWYRQSLGQGLEFLIYFQGNSAPDKSGLPSDRFSAERTGGSVSTLTIQRTQQEDSAVYLCASSQWTSGDSRDTQYFGPGTRLTVL.

This clonotype turned up a few times. The chain combines TRBV3-1 with TRBJ2-5; perhaps D is TRBD1 or TRBD2 (5 bases each). This CDR3 comprises 13 residues. Germline V lookup: CDR1 LGHDT, CDR2 YNNKEL (reference sequence). Deletions cut 4 bases from V and 4 bases from J, with 10 bases between. The CDR3 is CASSPGPLETQYF. CDR3 nucleotides: TGTGCCAGCAGCCCGGGGCCATTAGAGACCCAGTACTTC.

This clonotype occurred a few times. The rearrangement links TRBV20-1 to TRBJ1-1; no reliable D call. The CDR3 consists of 10 residues. Trimming cost V 2 bases and J 7 bases, with 5 bases left between them. The germline V gene encodes CDR1 DFQATT and CDR2 SNEGSKA (reference sequence). CDR3 protein: CSARWVEAFF. The CDR3 DNA is TGCAGTGCTAGATGGGTTGAAGCTTTCTTT.

The rearrangement joins TRBV5-1 to TRBJ2-3; D possibly corresponds to TRBD1 (6 bases). The CDR3 covers 17 residues. In germline, CDR1 is SGHRS, CDR2 YFSETQ. Trimming pared 1 base from V and 4 bases from J, leaving 19 bases between. This CDR3 reads CASSLHPGQGIPDTQYF. DNA for the CDR3: TGCGCCAGCAGCTTGCACCCGGGACAAGGGATTCCAGATACGCAGTATTTT.

This clonotype was observed a few times. The chain uses TRBV3-1 and TRBJ2-3; 8 bases are a match to TRBD2. This CDR3 contains 16 residues. The V gene end was trimmed by 4 bases and the J gene end by 0 bases; junction bases not matched to a gene: 6. Germline V CDR1 and CDR2: LGHDT, YNNKEL (reference sequence). The DNA of the CDR3 is TGTGCCAGCAGCCCCCACGGGAGGGCTAGCACAGATACGCAGTATTTT. This translates into CASSPHGRASTDTQYF.

This clonotype was detected many times. This chain joins TRBV7-9 and TRBJ1-2; 8 nucleotides align to TRBD1. The trim removed 5 bases at V and 10 bases at J, leaving 6 bases unmatched. CDR3 length: 12 residues. CDR1 is SEHNR and CDR2 is FQNEAQ in the germline V gene (reference sequence). The CDR3: CASSDLQGVYTF. As DNA, the CDR3 is TGTGCCAGCAGCGACCTACAGGGGGTCTACACCTTC.

Ten or more counts support this clonotype. The chain recombines TRBV3-1 with TRBJ1-1; D gene uncertain. Trimming left V 1 base short and J 1 base short, with 4 bases between. CDR1 and CDR2 from the germline V gene are LGHDT and YNNKEL (reference sequence). CDR3 length: 13 residues. CDR3 nucleotides: TGTGCCAGCAGCCAAGGTCAGAACACTGAAGCTTTCTTT. Protein sequence: CASSQGQNTEAFF.

This clonotype was picked up a small number of times. V usage is TRBV3-1 and J usage is TRBJ1-5; possibly TRBD1 for D (5 bases). This CDR3 contains 16 residues. The germline CDR1 and CDR2 sequences are LGHDT and YNNKEL (reference sequence). The V gene lost 0 bases and the J gene lost 3 bases, with 12 bases spanning the gap. The CDR3 spells CASSQDWGGDNQPQHF. The DNA for the CDR3 is TGTGCCAGCAGCCAAGATTGGGGCGGGGACAATCAGCCCCAGCATTTT.